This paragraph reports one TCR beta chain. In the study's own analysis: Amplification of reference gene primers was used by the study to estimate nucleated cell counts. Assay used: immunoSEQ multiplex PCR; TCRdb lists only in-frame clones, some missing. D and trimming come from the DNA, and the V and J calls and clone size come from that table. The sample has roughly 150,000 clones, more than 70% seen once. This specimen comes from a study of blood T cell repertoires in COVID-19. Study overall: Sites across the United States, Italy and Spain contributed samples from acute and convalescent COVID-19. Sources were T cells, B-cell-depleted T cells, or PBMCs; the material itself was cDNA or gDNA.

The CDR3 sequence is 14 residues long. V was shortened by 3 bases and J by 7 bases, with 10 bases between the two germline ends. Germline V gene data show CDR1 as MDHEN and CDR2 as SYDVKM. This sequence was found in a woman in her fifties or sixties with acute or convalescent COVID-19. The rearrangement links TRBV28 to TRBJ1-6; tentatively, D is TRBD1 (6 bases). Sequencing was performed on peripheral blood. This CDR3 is CASSFRDTNSPLHF. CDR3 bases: TGTGCCAGCAGTTTCCGGGACACCAATTCACCCCTCCACTTT.